The rows below give T cell receptor beta chains drawn from one sample of a study of shared clonotypes between healthy human individuals. Here immunoSEQ multiplex PCR was the method, and the copy in TCRdb shows in-frame clones only, minus some. The repertoire includes some 1,100,000 clones, 75% to 85% of them detected once, and approximately 0.5% sits in the top ten. Sequenced: memory CD4+ T cells from PBMCs. The receptors were gathered from a man between 18 and 35 years old in good health. Some clones in this sample may be carry-over from other donors' samples. The CDR3 runs from the conserved cysteine through the conserved F or W. A D gene is named only where the DNA matches it firmly. The size of a clone is reported for some rows only, either as once, few or many, or as a class for expanded clones.

clone size	D gene	V gene	J gene	CDR3 DNA	CDR3 protein
once	TRBD2	TRBV5-4	TRBJ2-5	TGTGCCAGCAGCTTGGCGGGACTATATCTTAGGGAGACCCAGTACTTC	CASSLAGLYLRETQYF
NA	NA	TRBV9	TRBJ1-1	TGTGCCAGCAGGGGAGGGTCCGGGGAAGCTTTCTTT	CASRGGSGEAFF
NA	NA	TRBV5-4	TRBJ2-1	TGTGCCAGCAGCTTAGATTCCGGTGAGCAGTTCTTC	CASSLDSGEQFF
NA	NA	TRBV2	TRBJ2-5	TGTGCCAGCAGAGGGGGAGAGACCCAGTACTTC	CASRGGETQYF
NA	NA	TRBV7-2	TRBJ1-3	TGTGCCAGCAGCCGAAGAGGTTCCTCTGGAAACACCATATATTTT	CASSRRGSSGNTIYF
NA	TRBD1	TRBV18	TRBJ1-4	TGTGCCAGCTCACCAAGGGACAGTAATGAAAAACTGTTTTTT	CASSPRDSNEKLFF
NA	TRBD2	TRBV7-3	TRBJ2-7	TGTGCCAGCAGCCCACGTCTAGCGGCCTCCTACGAGCAGTACTTC	CASSPRLAASYEQYF
NA	NA	TRBV28	TRBJ2-1	TGTGCCAGCAGTTTATTACGGGACTACAATGAGCAGTTCTTC	CASSLLRDYNEQFF
NA	TRBD1	TRBV27	TRBJ1-2	TGTGCCAGCAGTTCCCCCTACAGGGGTTCTAAGGATGGCTACACCTTC	CASSSPYRGSKDGYTF
NA	TRBD2	TRBV30	TRBJ2-1	TGTGCCTGGAGTTTCCGGCTAAACGGGGGGAATGAGCAGTTCTTC	CAWSFRLNGGNEQFF
NA	NA	TRBV5-1	TRBJ2-5	TGCGCCAGCGGCCCCCCACGTGGACGAGGGGGGACCCAGTACTTC	CASGPPRGRGGTQYF
many	NA	TRBV4-1	TRBJ1-4	TGCGCCAGCAGCCAAGGCCGTGGGGGCAGTCATGAAAAACTGTTTTTT	CASSQGRGGSHEKLFF
NA	NA	TRBV15	TRBJ2-3	TGTGCCACCAGCAGAGGGCCAGATACGCAGTATTTT	CATSRGPDTQYF
few	NA	TRBV11-2	TRBJ1-1	TGTGCCAGCAGCTTAAGTTCGGGGGCGAACACTGAAGCTTTCTTT	CASSLSSGANTEAFF
NA	TRBD1	TRBV5-1	TRBJ2-5	TGCGCCAGCAGCGCGACCCCATTGACAGGGACAGAGACCCAGTACTTC	CASSATPLTGTETQYF
NA	TRBD2	TRBV2	TRBJ2-3	TGTGCCAGCAGTCTCCTGACTAGCCAAGATACGCAGTATTTT	CASSLLTSQDTQYF
NA	TRBD1	TRBV25-1	TRBJ1-5	TGTGCCAGCAGAGCCCCAGGGGGTGGTCAGCCCCAGCATTTT	CASRAPGGGQPQHF
few	NA	TRBV7-9	TRBJ1-1	TGTGCCAGCAGCCAACAGGGTGGGACTGAAGCTTTCTTT	CASSQQGGTEAFF
NA	NA	TRBV28	TRBJ1-2	TGTGCCAGCAGGCCCGGCGGATCAGCTAACTATGGCTACACCTTC	CASRPGGSANYGYTF
NA	NA	TRBV28	TRBJ1-2	TGTGCCACCAAGTATCCACGGGATGGAGGCTACACCTTC	CATKYPRDGGYTF
NA	NA	TRBV18	TRBJ1-5	TGTGCCAGCTCATGGGGAAGCAATCAGCCCCAGCATTTT	CASSWGSNQPQHF
NA	NA	TRBV18	TRBJ2-4	TGTGCCAGCTCACAGGGTAGAGCCAAAAACATTCAGTACTTC	CASSQGRAKNIQYF
NA	NA	TRBV25-1	TRBJ1-1	TGTGCCAGCAGTGAATTTAAGGGAAACACTGAAGCTTTCTTT	CASSEFKGNTEAFF
NA	TRBD2	TRBV5-1	TRBJ2-5	TGCGCCAGCAGCTTGGAGGGGGGTAGCGGGAGTAAGGCGACCCAGTACTTC	CASSLEGGSGSKATQYF
NA	NA	TRBV2	TRBJ2-5	TGTGCCAGCAGTGAGGATTACCAAGAGACCCAGTACTTC	CASSEDYQETQYF
NA	NA	TRBV5-1	TRBJ2-1	TGCGCCAGCAGCTTTAGCGTCTTTCTTGATGAGCAGTTCTTC	CASSFSVFLDEQFF
NA	NA	TRBV5-6	TRBJ1-4	TGTGCCAGCAGCCGACTCGACGGCCCCAATGAAAAACTGTTTTTT	CASSRLDGPNEKLFF
few	NA	TRBV6-1	TRBJ2-3	TGTGCCAGCAGTAAGGGGACCACAGATACGCAGTATTTT	CASSKGTTDTQYF
few	NA	TRBV18	TRBJ2-2	TGTGCCAGCTCACCGGGACCAGCCGACACCGGGGAGCTGTTTTTT	CASSPGPADTGELFF
NA	NA	TRBV11-1	TRBJ1-5	TGTGCCGGCGTCCGTGGGGGGCATCCAGCCTATAGCAATCAGCCCCAGCATTTT	CAGVRGGHPAYSNQPQHF
NA	NA	TRBV28	TRBJ1-2	TGTGCCAGCAGCCGGGACCGCGTTGGCTACACCTTC	CASSRDRVGYTF
NA	NA	TRBV5-1	TRBJ2-5	TGCGCCAGCAGCCTTCAACCGACCGTCCAGACCCAGTACTTC	CASSLQPTVQTQYF
NA	TRBD2	TRBV10-3	TRBJ2-5	TGTGCCATCAAAATAGCGGGAGGTCACCAAGAGACCCAGTACTTC	CAIKIAGGHQETQYF
NA	NA	TRBV19	TRBJ2-4	TGTGCCAGTAACCTAATGGACCGAACCAAAAACATTCAGTACTTC	CASNLMDRTKNIQYF
few	TRBD1	TRBV9	TRBJ2-1	TGTGCCAGCAGCGTAGTGGGACAGGTCCATGAGCAGTTCTTC	CASSVVGQVHEQFF
NA	TRBD2	TRBV15	TRBJ2-3	TGTGCCACCAGCAGAGGCCGGGTGTACGTTAGCGGGAGTTCGACAGATACGCAGTATTTT	CATSRGRVYVSGSSTDTQYF
NA	NA	TRBV28	TRBJ1-2	TGTGCCAGCAGTGTGGCGGGGACCCAGTATGGCTACACCTTC	CASSVAGTQYGYTF
few	NA	TRBV23-1	TRBJ1-1	TGCGCCAGCAGCCCCGGTCCCGGGTGGGCTTTCTTT	CASSPGPGWAFF